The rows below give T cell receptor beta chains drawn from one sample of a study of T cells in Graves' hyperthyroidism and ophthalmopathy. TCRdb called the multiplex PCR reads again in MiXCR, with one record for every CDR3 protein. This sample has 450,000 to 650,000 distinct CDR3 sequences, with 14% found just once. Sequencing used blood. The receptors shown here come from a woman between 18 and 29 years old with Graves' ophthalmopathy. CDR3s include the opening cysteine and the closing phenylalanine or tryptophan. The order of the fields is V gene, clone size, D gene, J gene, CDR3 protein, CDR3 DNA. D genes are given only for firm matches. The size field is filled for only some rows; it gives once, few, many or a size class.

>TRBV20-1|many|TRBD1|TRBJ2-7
CSARPNGRGYEQYF
TGCAGTGCTAGACCTAACGGCAGGGGGTACGAGCAGTACTTC
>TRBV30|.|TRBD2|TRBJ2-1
CAWSIPRTSGSRQFF
TGTGCCTGGAGTATCCCGAGGACTAGCGGGAGTCGGCAGTTCTTC
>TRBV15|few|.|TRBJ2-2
CATSRARNGELFF
TGTGCCACCAGCAGAGCTAGGAACGGGGAGCTGTTTTTT
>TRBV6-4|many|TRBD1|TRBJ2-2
CASRTGNTGELFF
TGTGCCAGTAGGACAGGGAACACCGGGGAGCTGTTTTTT
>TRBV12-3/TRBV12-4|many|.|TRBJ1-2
CASSPRTLRNYGYTF
TGTGCCAGCAGTCCTCGGACACTCAGAAACTATGGCTACACCTTC
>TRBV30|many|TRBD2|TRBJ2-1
CAWRGLASSYNEQFF
TGTGCCTGGAGGGGACTAGCGAGCTCCTACAATGAGCAGTTCTTC
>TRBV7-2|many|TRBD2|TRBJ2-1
CASSLDRTSASSYNEQFF
TGTGCCAGCAGCTTAGATCGGACTAGCGCAAGCTCCTACAATGAGCAGTTCTTC
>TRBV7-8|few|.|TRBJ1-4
CASSPIRGGSIEKLFF
TGTGCCAGCAGCCCCATACGAGGGGGGTCTATTGAAAAACTGTTTTTT
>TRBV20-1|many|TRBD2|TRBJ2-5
CSASRTSGSEETQYF
TGCAGTGCTAGTCGGACTAGCGGGAGCGAAGAGACCCAGTACTTC
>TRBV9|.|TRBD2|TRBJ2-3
CASSAHQGLAGGRTSTDTQYF
TGTGCCAGCAGCGCCCATCAAGGACTAGCGGGAGGCCGTACTAGCACAGATACGCAGTATTTT
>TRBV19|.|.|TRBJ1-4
CASRDENRTHRDEKLFF
TGTGCCAGTAGGGATGAAAACCGGACACACAGGGATGAAAAACTGTTTTTT
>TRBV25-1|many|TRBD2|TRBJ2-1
CASSDLRGLRENEQFF
TGTGCCAGCAGTGACCTAAGGGGACTACGAGAAAATGAGCAGTTCTTC
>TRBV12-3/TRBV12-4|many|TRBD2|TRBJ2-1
CASSPSPLAGGPYNEQFF
TGTGCCAGCAGTCCTAGCCCACTAGCGGGAGGGCCCTACAATGAGCAGTTCTTC
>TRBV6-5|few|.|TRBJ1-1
CASSYLRGGNGFF
TGTGCCAGCAGTTACTTGAGAGGGGGGAATGGTTTCTTT
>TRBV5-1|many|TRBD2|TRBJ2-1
CASSLTAGGPGNEQFF
TGCGCCAGCAGCTTGACGGCGGGAGGGCCGGGGAATGAGCAGTTCTTC
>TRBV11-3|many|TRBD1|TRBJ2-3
CASSLGQFTDTQYF
TGCGCCAGCAGCTTGGGACAGTTCACAGATACGCAGTATTTT
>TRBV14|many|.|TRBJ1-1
CAVGDGNTEAFF
TGTGCAGTAGGGGATGGGAACACTGAAGCTTTCTTT
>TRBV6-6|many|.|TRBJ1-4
CASSYRLARTESEKLFF
TGTGCCAGCAGTTACCGGCTGGCGCGAACCGAGAGTGAAAAACTGTTTTTT
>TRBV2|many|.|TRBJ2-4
CASSAPLAKNIQYF
TGTGCCAGCAGTGCCCCTTTAGCCAAAAACATTCAGTACTTC
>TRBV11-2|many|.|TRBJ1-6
CANSPLGGPRNSPLHF
TGTGCCAACAGCCCCTTGGGGGGACCACGGAATTCACCCCTCCACTTT
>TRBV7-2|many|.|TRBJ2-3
CASSLAEWDTQYF
TGTGCCAGCAGCTTAGCGGAGTGGGATACGCAGTATTTT
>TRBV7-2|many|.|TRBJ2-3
CASSLSQRTDTQYF
TGTGCCAGCAGCTTAAGTCAGAGGACAGATACGCAGTATTTT
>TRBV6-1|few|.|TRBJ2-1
CASSGGPFGYHEQFF
TGTGCCAGCAGCGGGGGACCCTTTGGCTACCATGAGCAGTTCTTC
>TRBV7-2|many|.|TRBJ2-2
CASRGTANTGELFF
TGTGCCAGCAGAGGGACGGCGAACACCGGGGAGCTGTTTTTT
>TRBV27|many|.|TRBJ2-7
CASSFARDGNEQYF
TGTGCCAGCAGTTTTGCCAGGGACGGCAACGAGCAGTACTTC
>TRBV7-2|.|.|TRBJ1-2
CASSFGGGYMYGYTF
TGTGCCAGCAGCTTCGGGGGCGGGTATATGTATGGCTACACCTTC
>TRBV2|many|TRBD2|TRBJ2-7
CASSEFGLAVEQYF
TGTGCCAGCAGTGAATTTGGACTAGCGGTCGAGCAGTACTTC
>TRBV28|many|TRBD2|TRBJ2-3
CASSRTSGPSTDTQYF
TGTGCCAGCAGTCGGACTAGCGGGCCTAGCACAGATACGCAGTATTTT
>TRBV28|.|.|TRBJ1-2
CASSFPRGYHYGHTF
TGTGCCAGCAGTTTTCCCAGGGGTTACCACTATGGCCACACCTTC
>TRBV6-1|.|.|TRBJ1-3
CASSSTNSGNTIYF
TGTGCCAGCAGCTCGACTAACTCTGGAAACACCATATATTTT
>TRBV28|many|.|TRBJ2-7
CASSPGGGIYEQYF
TGTGCCAGCAGTCCAGGAGGAGGGATCTACGAGCAGTACTTC